The rows below give T cell receptor beta chains drawn from one sample of a study of shared clonotypes between healthy human individuals. Clones were read by immunoSEQ multiplex PCR, and TCRdb kept only the in-frame ones, dropping some. Altogether 2.3 million or so clones are present, over 90% being singletons, with the ten largest covering 0.39%. What was sequenced was naive CD4+ T cells from PBMCs. These receptors were obtained from a man younger than 35 in good health. Some clones in this sample may be carry-over from other donors' samples. CDR3s include the opening cysteine and the closing phenylalanine or tryptophan. The order of the fields is J gene, V gene, D gene, CDR3 DNA, CDR3 protein. A D gene is named only where the DNA matches it firmly.

TRBJ2-2,TRBV7-3,TRBD2,TGTGCCAGCAGCGCAAGCGGGAGAGGGACCGGGGAGCTGTTTTTT,CASSASGRGTGELFF
TRBJ2-1,TRBV6-5,NA,TGTGCCAGCAGTTACAGGTCTCCCTCGGGGAATGAGCAGTTCTTC,CASSYRSPSGNEQFF
TRBJ1-1,TRBV10-3,TRBD1,TGTGCCATCAGTGGGCAGGGGGCGAACACTGAAGCTTTCTTT,CAISGQGANTEAFF
TRBJ1-1,TRBV7-9,NA,TGTGCCAGCAGCCTGGGTGCGGCAATGAACACTGAAGCTTTCTTT,CASSLGAAMNTEAFF
TRBJ2-3,TRBV4-1,TRBD2,TGCGCCAGCAGCCAAGGAGGACTAGAATCTAATACGCAGTATTTT,CASSQGGLESNTQYF
TRBJ1-3,TRBV10-2,NA,TGCGCCAGCAGGGTAATCCTTGGATCCGGAAACACCATATATTTT,CASRVILGSGNTIYF
TRBJ1-1,TRBV14,NA,TGTGCCAGCAGCCAAAGACAGCACACTGAAGCTTTCTTT,CASSQRQHTEAFF
TRBJ2-5,TRBV28,TRBD2,TGTGCCAGCAGCCCGACTAGCGGGAGTGGGTCGACCCAGTACTTC,CASSPTSGSGSTQYF
TRBJ2-2,TRBV11-2,NA,TGTGCCAGCAGCCCTTGGGGGGAGGAGGGCACCGGGGAGCTGTTTTTT,CASSPWGEEGTGELFF
TRBJ2-2,TRBV6-5,NA,TGTGCCAGCACCAGGAGTAACACCGGGGAGCTGTTTTTT,CASTRSNTGELFF